The source of this T cell receptor (beta chain) is a study of vaccination and CD4 T cells after COVID-19. About the study: Stimuli were overlapping spike peptide pools of SARS-CoV-2 and three common cold coronaviruses (HCoV-NL63, HCoV-OC43, HCoV-229E).

The CDR3 runs to 13 residues. Trimming shortened V by 7 bases and J by 0 bases, and 7 bases separated the two germline ends. Germline V lookup: CDR1 SNHLY, CDR2 FYNNEI. The Oncomine TCR Beta short-read assay was what sequenced the DNA obtained from cultured CD4+ T cells. It was from cultured CD4+ T cells that genomic DNA was extracted. MiXCR was run by TCRdb on the PCR reads, yielding one entry per CDR3 protein. The sample contains several thousand distinct CDR3 sequences, about a third of which appear only once. This clonotype was seen a handful of times. Its antigen is undetermined. Described treatment: roughly ten-day PBMC culture with coronavirus spike peptide pools or control peptides (ViraFEST assay). According to the study, CD4+ T cells from the unexposed donor were gathered ahead of the COVID-19 pandemic (2011-2018). Antigen-specific T cell expansion with peptide pools preceded TCR sequencing in the ViraFEST approach.

This chain uses TRBV2 with TRBJ1-5, with D uncertain. The TCR comes from a human donor in good health. The sample was CD4+ T cells from blood, cultured in vitro. The CDR3 here is CASTMDSNQPQHF. The CDR3 coding sequence is TGTGCCAGCACTATGGATAGCAATCAGCCCCAGCATTTT.